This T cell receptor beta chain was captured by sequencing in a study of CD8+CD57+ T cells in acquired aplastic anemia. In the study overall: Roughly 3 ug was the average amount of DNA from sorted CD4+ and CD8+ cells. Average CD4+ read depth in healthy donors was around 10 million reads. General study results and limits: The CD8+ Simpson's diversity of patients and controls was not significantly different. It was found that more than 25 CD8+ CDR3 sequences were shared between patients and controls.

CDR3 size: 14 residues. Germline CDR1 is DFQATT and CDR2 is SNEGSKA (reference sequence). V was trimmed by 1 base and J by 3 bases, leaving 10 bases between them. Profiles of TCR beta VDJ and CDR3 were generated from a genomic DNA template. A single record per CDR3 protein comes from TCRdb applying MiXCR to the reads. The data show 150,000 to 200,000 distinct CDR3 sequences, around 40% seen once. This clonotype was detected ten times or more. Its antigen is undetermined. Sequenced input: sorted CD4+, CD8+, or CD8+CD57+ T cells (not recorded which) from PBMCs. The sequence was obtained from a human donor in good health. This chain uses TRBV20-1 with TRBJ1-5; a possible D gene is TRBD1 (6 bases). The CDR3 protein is CSARGGGLNQPQHF. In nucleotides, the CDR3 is TGCAGTGCTAGAGGTGGGGGGCTCAATCAGCCCCAGCATTTT.